Following are 8 T cell receptor beta chains from one sample sequenced in a study of blood T cell repertoires in COVID-19. TCRdb's copy holds only in-frame clones and misses some; the assay was immunoSEQ multiplex PCR. The table has about 47,000 clones, over 75% seen once. Sequences were obtained from peripheral blood. The receptors here all came from a human donor with active COVID-19. The donor label of this sample is uncertain.

The V gene is TRBV24-1, the J gene TRBJ2-1; 8 bases align to TRBD2. The CDR3 is made up of 17 amino acids. Germline CDR1 is KGHDR and CDR2 is SFDVKD. V dropped 3 bases and J dropped 1; count of bases not matched to a gene: 7. The DNA of the CDR3 is TGTGCCACCAGTGATACCGGGAGGGAGTGGTCCTACAATGAGCAGTTCTTC. As protein: CATSDTGREWSYNEQFF.

V usage is TRBV3-1 (or the pseudogene TRBV3-2) and J usage is TRBJ1-1, with D maybe TRBD1 (5 bases). The CDR3 is 15 residues long. V lost 1 base, J lost 4 bases, and 13 bases lay in between. The germline CDR1 and CDR2 sequences are LGHDT and YNNKEL (reference sequence). CDR3 sequence: CASSQGSQGGTEAFF. CDR3 coding DNA: TGTGCCAGCAGCCAAGGTTCCCAGGGAGGCACTGAAGCTTTCTTT.

V usage is TRBV6-2 or TRBV6-3 and J usage is TRBJ2-5; 8 bases match TRBD2. This CDR3 is built from 14 residues. Germline V gene lookup returns CDR1 MNHEY and CDR2 SVGEGT. Trimming took 6 bases from V and 0 from J; bases not matched to a gene: 3. The CDR3 is CASSKLADQETQYF. Written as DNA, the CDR3 is TGTGCCAGCAGCAAACTAGCGGACCAAGAGACCCAGTACTTC.

This chain joins TRBV10-3 and TRBJ1-2, with D maybe TRBD1 (5 bases). From germline, CDR1 is ENHRY and CDR2 SYGVKD. V lost 4 bases to trimming and J lost 5 bases, with 8 bases between them. This CDR3 has 12 residues. CDR3 sequence (DNA): TGTGCCATCAGTGGGGACTATTATGGCTACACCTTC. Translated: CAISGDYYGYTF.

V usage is TRBV12-3 or TRBV12-4 and J usage is TRBJ1-2; weak D call: TRBD1 (5 bases). Trimming shortened V by 0 bases and J by 9 bases, and 8 bases separated the two germline ends. This CDR3 contains 12 residues. The CDR3 region has the DNA TGTGCCAGCAGTTTAGCGACAGAAAGCTACACCTTC. This encodes CASSLATESYTF.

DNA for the CDR3: TGTGCCAGCAGCGTAGGTTACAGTGACTACCTCTACAATGAGCAGTTCTTC. Translating gives CASSVGYSDYLYNEQFF. The chain couples TRBV9 to TRBJ2-1, with D tentatively TRBD2 (5 bases). This CDR3 is 17 amino acids long. Deletions cut 0 bases from V and 3 bases from J, with 16 bases between. The germline V gene encodes CDR1 SGDLS and CDR2 YYNGEE.

The chain couples TRBV7-9 to TRBJ2-7; 11 bases agree with TRBD1. The CDR3 runs to 14 residues. V shed 5 bases and J 6 bases; nucleotides not matched to a gene: 6. Germline-derived CDR1 and CDR2 are SEHNR and FQNEAQ (reference sequence). CDR3 sequence: CASSQTGTGGEQYF. In DNA, the CDR3 is TGTGCCAGCAGCCAGACCGGGACAGGGGGCGAGCAGTACTTC. Using reference TRBV7-9 and TRBJ2-7 for the parts outside the CDR3, the full variable domain is DTGVSQNPRHKITKRGQNVTFRCDPISEHNRLYWYRQTLGQGPEFLTYFQNEAQLEKSRLLSDRFSAERPKGSFSTLEIQRTEQGDSAMYLCASSQTGTGGEQYFGPGTRLTVT.

The chain uses TRBV7-8 and TRBJ2-1, with a tentative D call TRBD1 (5 bases). The CDR3 sequence is 13 residues long. The V end was cut by 6 bases, the J end by 3 bases, with 9 bases between. The V gene's germline CDR1 is SGHVS and CDR2 FQNEAQ. The chain's CDR3 is CASRTDNYNEQFF. In DNA, the CDR3 is TGTGCCAGCAGGACAGATAACTACAATGAGCAGTTCTTC.